This note documents a single TCR beta chain sequence. The entry originates in a study of shared clonotypes between healthy human individuals. The data were produced by immunoSEQ multiplex PCR, yet TCRdb's version contains in-frame clones alone and is incomplete. The repertoire includes over 850,000 clones, roughly 74% of them detected once, and under 0.8% sits in the top ten. Germline V gives CDR1 KGHSY, CDR2 FQNENV. This CDR3 region has 17 residues. Trimming pared 1 base from V and 6 bases from J, leaving 19 bases between. Sequencing was performed on memory CD4+ T cells from PBMCs. Subset: CD45RA-negative fraction. This sequence joins TRBV16 and TRBJ2-1, with a weak D call TRBD1 (6 bases). The TCR originated in a man in his late teens or twenties in good health. Some clones in this sample may be carry-over from other donors' samples. The CDR3 region has the DNA TGTGCCAGCAGCCAATGGACTGCATGGCAGGGGTCCAATGAGCAGTTCTTC. As protein: CASSQWTAWQGSNEQFF.